This TCR beta chain was recovered during a study of blood T cell repertoires in COVID-19. Study-wide context: Both acute and convalescent COVID-19 samples were obtained from the United States, Italy and Spain. Nucleic acid was either cDNA or gDNA, and it came from T cells, B-cell-depleted T cells, or PBMCs.

In the original workflow: How many nucleated cells were present was estimated from reference gene primer amplification. Assay: immunoSEQ multiplex PCR; the TCRdb copy retains only in-frame clones and omits some. V, J and clone size were drawn from that table, and D and trimming were deduced from the DNA. The table has about 240,000 clones, roughly 87% seen once; the top ten hold roughly 7%. Trimming removed 4 bases from V and 9 bases from J; junction bases left unmatched: 14. CDR3 length: 16 residues. V usage is TRBV23-1 and J usage is TRBJ1-5; 8 bases map to TRBD1. TRBV23-1 is designated an ORF whose function remains uncertain. This clonotype originated in a man aged 60 to 69 who had recovered from COVID-19. Sample: peripheral blood. The CDR3 loop is CASSPPRGTGRRPQHF. For the CDR3, the DNA is TGCGCCAGCAGTCCCCCCCGCGGGACAGGCCGACGGCCCCAGCATTTT.